These 23 T cell receptor beta chains were sequenced from one sample in a study of T-cell memory formation after mild COVID-19. MiXCR was run by TCRdb on the 5' RACE reads, yielding one entry per CDR3 protein. The sample carries hundreds of thousands of distinct CDR3 sequences, approximately 24% recorded once. Sequenced: PBMCs or a T cell subset sorted from them (not recorded which). The receptors derive from an adult woman who had mild COVID-19 (a few samples of this study predate the infection). Cell type and time point are not known.

This clonotype was counted between two and nine times. The chain is built from TRBV24-1 and TRBJ2-1; TRBD1 is a possible D gene (6 bases). The CDR3 length is 14 residues. Trimming took off 0 bases at V and 10 bases at J, with 12 bases between the two ends. Germline values: CDR1 KGHDR, CDR2 SFDVKD. The CDR3 DNA reads TGTGCCACCAGTGATTTGAGGGACGACAGGGAGCAGTTCTTC. This encodes CATSDLRDDREQFF.

The J gene is TRBJ2-3, the V gene TRBV4-1; 8 bases are shared with TRBD2. The CDR3 contains 14 residues. Germline CDR1 MGHRA, CDR2 YSYEKL. V lost 3 bases, J lost 3 bases, and 2 bases stayed unmatched. CDR3 sequence: CASSHRLATDTQYF. CDR3 DNA: TGCGCCAGCAGCCACCGACTAGCGACAGATACGCAGTATTTT.

Written as DNA, the CDR3 is TGTGCCAGCAGCTTCACCCGGGGGGCGGATACGCAGTATTTT. Protein: CASSFTRGADTQYF. V is TRBV7-2 and J is TRBJ2-3, with D maybe TRBD2 (7 bases). Germline V gives CDR1 SGHTA, CDR2 FQGNSA. CDR3 length: 14 amino acids. Trimming took off 3 bases at V and 6 bases at J, with 13 bases between the two ends.

The chain recombines TRBV7-8 with TRBJ2-2; D is possibly TRBD2 (6 bases). Trimming shortened V by 1 base and J by 5 bases, and 11 bases separated the two germline ends. CDR1 and CDR2 (germline): SGHVS, FQNEAQ. The length of the CDR3 is 15 residues. The chain's CDR3 is CASSLVVGGTGELFF. CDR3 in DNA: TGTGCCAGCAGCTTAGTGGTGGGAGGTACCGGGGAGCTGTTTTTT.

The genes are TRBV12-3 or TRBV12-4 and TRBJ2-5, with 7 positions matching TRBD1. V was clipped by 5 bases and J by 5 bases; unmatched bases: 11. The CDR3 is made up of 15 amino acids. This chain's CDR3 is CASSRSGGVAETQYF. The CDR3 DNA is TGTGCCAGCAGTCGGTCAGGGGGAGTTGCGGAGACCCAGTACTTC.

The table lists this clonotype with many counts. The V gene is TRBV7-2, the J gene TRBJ2-4; D is undetermined. V lost 5 bases to trimming and J lost 1 base, with 12 bases between them. This CDR3 is 15 amino acids long. Looked up from germline, CDR1 is SGHTA and CDR2 is FQGNSA. CDR3 region: CASSPRRSAKNIQYF. The CDR3 DNA is TGTGCCAGCAGCCCCCGACGTTCGGCCAAAAACATTCAGTACTTC.

The J gene is TRBJ2-1, the V gene TRBV4-2; TRBD2 matches 8 bases. V was pared by 0 bases and J by 7 bases, with 14 bases of the junction left unmatched. The CDR3 is made up of 18 amino acids. The germline V gene has CDR1 LGHNA and CDR2 YNFKEQ. The CDR3 bases are TGTGCCAGCAGCCAAGATCGGGGCGGGAGGCCCCCCCGGAATGAGCAGTTCTTC. As protein: CASSQDRGGRPPRNEQFF.

The genes are TRBV29-1 and TRBJ2-7; a possible D gene is TRBD1 (6 bases). Trimming cost V 6 bases and J 0 bases, with 18 bases left between them. Germline values: CDR1 SQVTM, CDR2 ANQGSEA. The CDR3 is made up of 15 amino acids. Here the CDR3 reads CSVIWTARSSYEQYF. CDR3 bases: TGCAGCGTCATATGGACAGCCAGGAGCTCCTACGAGCAGTACTTC.

This clonotype has just a few counts. This rearrangement joins TRBV5-5 to TRBJ1-4, with no clear D. Germline V gene sequence: CDR1 SGHKS, CDR2 YYEKEE (reference sequence). CDR3 length: 15 amino acids. V was pared by 4 bases and J by 3 bases, with 13 bases between. The CDR3 spells CASSIGEAANEKLFF. The CDR3 bases are TGTGCCAGCAGCATCGGAGAGGCAGCTAATGAAAAACTGTTTTTT.

This rearrangement joins TRBV9 to TRBJ2-2; 10 nucleotides align to TRBD2. The CDR3 runs 16 residues. Looked up from germline, CDR1 is SGDLS and CDR2 is YYNGEE. V gave up 2 bases and J gave up 3 bases; unmatched junction bases: 4. The CDR3 sequence is CASSVGLAPDTGELFF. The DNA of the CDR3 is TGTGCCAGCAGCGTGGGACTAGCGCCAGACACCGGGGAGCTGTTTTTT. Based on the CDR3 plus reference TRBV9 and TRBJ2-2, the full variable domain is DSGVTQTPKHLITATGQRVTLRCSPRSGDLSVYWYQQSLDQGLQFLIQYYNGEERAKGNILERFSAQQFPDLHSELNLSSLELGDSALYFCASSVGLAPDTGELFFGEGSRLTVL.

The chain uses TRBV24-1 and TRBJ2-3; D remains unclear. In germline, CDR1 is KGHDR, CDR2 SFDVKD. There are 13 residues in the CDR3. The V end was cut by 5 bases, the J end by 2 bases, with 7 bases between. DNA of the CDR3: TGTGCCACCAGTGTGCAGTCCACAGATACGCAGTATTTT. Translated: CATSVQSTDTQYF.

The chain is built from TRBV12-3 or TRBV12-4 and TRBJ2-1; D not resolved. The CDR3 has 15 amino acids. The V end was cut by 2 bases, the J end by 4 bases, with 12 bases between. CDR3 nucleotide sequence: TGTGCCAGCAGTTTAAGGTGGCCAGGTTACAATGAGCAGTTCTTC. Amino acids: CASSLRWPGYNEQFF.

The chain carries TRBV6-2 or TRBV6-3 and TRBJ2-7, with 7 bases lining up with TRBD2. Germline values: CDR1 MNHEY, CDR2 SVGEGT. Germline trimming cut 1 base from V and 3 bases from J; bases unmatched to any gene: 0. The CDR3 length is 13 residues. As DNA, the CDR3 is TGTGCCAGCAGTTACTGGACTAGCTACGAGCAGTACTTC. It codes for CASSYWTSYEQYF.

This clonotype was observed a few times. This CDR3 reads CSVYRGREQYF. The CDR3 DNA is TGCAGCGTTTACCGGGGGCGGGAGCAGTACTTC. The genes are TRBV29-1 and TRBJ2-7; D could derive from TRBD1 or TRBD2 (6 bases each). Trimming stripped 5 bases from V and 7 bases from J, with 12 bases between. Germline V lookup: CDR1 SQVTM, CDR2 ANQGSEA. This CDR3 has 11 residues.

In this sample, this clonotype turned up a few times. The chain recombines TRBV7-9 with TRBJ1-2; tentative D call: TRBD1 (6 bases). The V end lost 5 bases, the J end lost 2 bases, and 12 bases lay between the germline ends. The CDR3 has 14 residues. Germline V gene sequence: CDR1 SEHNR, CDR2 FQNEAQ (reference sequence). The CDR3 sequence: CASSRNTGNYGYTF. DNA for the CDR3: TGTGCCAGCAGCCGCAATACAGGGAACTATGGCTACACCTTC.

This clonotype was picked up a small number of times. The rearrangement links TRBV3-1 to TRBJ2-3; 12 bases align to TRBD2. CDR3 length: 16 residues. Germline V gene sequence: CDR1 LGHDT, CDR2 YNNKEL (reference sequence). Unmatched junction bases numbered 4, after V lost 4 bases and J lost 2 bases. The chain's CDR3 is CASSLRTSGDTDTQYF. The CDR3 region has the DNA TGTGCCAGCAGCCTCCGGACTAGCGGGGACACAGATACGCAGTATTTT.

V and J are TRBV6-2 or TRBV6-3 and TRBJ2-6; a possible D gene is TRBD2 (6 bases). The germline gives CDR1 MNHEY, CDR2 SVGEGT. V gave up 2 bases and J gave up 4 bases, with 9 bases separating them. The CDR3 contains 15 residues. CDR3 in amino acids: CASSYGGAGANVLTF. The CDR3 region has the DNA TGTGCCAGCAGTTACGGAGGGGCCGGGGCCAACGTCCTGACTTTC.

This rearrangement joins TRBV7-8 to TRBJ2-3; tentative D call: TRBD2 (5 bases). The germline V gene has CDR1 SGHVS and CDR2 FQNEAQ. Trimming left V 3 bases short and J 0 bases short, with 13 bases between. The CDR3 covers 16 residues. DNA for the CDR3: TGTGCCAGCAGCTTCTCAGCAGCGGCTAGCACAGATACGCAGTATTTT. Translation: CASSFSAAASTDTQYF.

The chain employs TRBV9 and TRBJ2-1, with D unclear. Germline values: CDR1 SGDLS, CDR2 YYNGEE. This CDR3 region has 15 residues. Trimming left V 0 bases short and J 8 bases short, with 15 bases between. The CDR3 nucleotides are TGTGCCAGCAGCGTAGCGATGGGGATTCGAGATGAGCAGTTCTTC. It specifies CASSVAMGIRDEQFF.

This clonotype came up a few times. V is TRBV19 and J is TRBJ2-4, with D unclear. Looked up from germline, CDR1 is LNHDA and CDR2 is SQIVND (reference sequence). Trimming cost V 10 bases and J 5 bases, with 21 bases left between them. The CDR3 spans 15 residues. CDR3 DNA sequence: TGTGCCACCACCCAGCCATCGGGTTCCGAAAACATTCAGTACTTC. Translation: CATTQPSGSENIQYF.

This clonotype came up many times. This chain links TRBV6-4 with TRBJ2-3; 8 bases are shared with TRBD2. The CDR3 totals 14 residues. CDR1 and CDR2 (germline): MRHNA, SNTAGT. V shed 3 bases and J 2 bases; nucleotides not matched to a gene: 1. The CDR3 bases are TGTGCCAGCAGTGAAGCGGGGGCCACAGATACGCAGTATTTT. This encodes CASSEAGATDTQYF.

The rearrangement uses TRBV20-1 and TRBJ2-4; D remains ambiguous. Germline assignment: CDR1 DFQATT and CDR2 SNEGSKA (reference sequence). CDR3 length: 11 amino acids. V was cut by 1 base and J by 13 bases, with 11 bases left in between. In nucleotides, the CDR3 is TGCAGTGCTAGAGGGATAGGGTACCAGTACTTC. The encoded protein is CSARGIGYQYF.

This clonotype has more than one count but fewer than ten. The chain recombines TRBV11-1 with TRBJ2-2; 7 bases fit TRBD1. This CDR3 region has 16 residues. The V gene's germline CDR1 is SGHAT and CDR2 FQDESV (reference sequence). V shed 1 base, J shed 4 bases, and the junction held 6 bases outside the gene matches. The CDR3 region has the DNA TGTGCCAGCAGCTTAGAGCTCGGGACAGCCACCGGGGAGCTGTTTTTT. Residues: CASSLELGTATGELFF.